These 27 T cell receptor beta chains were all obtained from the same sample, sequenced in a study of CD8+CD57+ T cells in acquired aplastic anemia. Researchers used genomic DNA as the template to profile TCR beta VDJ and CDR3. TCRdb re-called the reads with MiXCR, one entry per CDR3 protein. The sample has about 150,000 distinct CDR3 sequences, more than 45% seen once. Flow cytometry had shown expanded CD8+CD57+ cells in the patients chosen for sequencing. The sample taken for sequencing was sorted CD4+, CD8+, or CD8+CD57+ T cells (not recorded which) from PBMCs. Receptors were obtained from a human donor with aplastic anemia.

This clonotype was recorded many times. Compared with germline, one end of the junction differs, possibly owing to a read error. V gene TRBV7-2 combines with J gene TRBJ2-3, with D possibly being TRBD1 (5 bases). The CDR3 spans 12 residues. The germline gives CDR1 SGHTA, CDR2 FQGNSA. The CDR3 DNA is TGTGCCAACAGCTCTCACAGGGATACGCAGTATTTT. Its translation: CANSSHRDTQYF.

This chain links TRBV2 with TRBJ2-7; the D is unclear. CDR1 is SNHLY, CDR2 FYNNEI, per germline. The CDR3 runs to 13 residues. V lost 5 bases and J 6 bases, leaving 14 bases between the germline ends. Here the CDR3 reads CASSSTESGEQYF. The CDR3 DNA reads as TGTGCCAGCAGTTCGACCGAATCGGGCGAGCAGTACTTC.

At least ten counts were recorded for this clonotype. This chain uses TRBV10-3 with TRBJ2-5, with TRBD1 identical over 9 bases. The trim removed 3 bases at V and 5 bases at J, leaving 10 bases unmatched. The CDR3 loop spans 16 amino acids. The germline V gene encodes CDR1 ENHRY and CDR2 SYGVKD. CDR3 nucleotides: TGTGCCATCAGTGATTGGGACAGGGAACTGGGGGAGACCCAGTACTTC. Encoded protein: CAISDWDRELGETQYF.

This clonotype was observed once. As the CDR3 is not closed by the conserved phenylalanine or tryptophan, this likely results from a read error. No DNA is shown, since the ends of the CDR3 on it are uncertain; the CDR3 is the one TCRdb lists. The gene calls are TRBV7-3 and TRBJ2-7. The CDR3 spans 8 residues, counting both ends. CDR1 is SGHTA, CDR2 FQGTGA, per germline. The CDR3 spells CASSNPGG.

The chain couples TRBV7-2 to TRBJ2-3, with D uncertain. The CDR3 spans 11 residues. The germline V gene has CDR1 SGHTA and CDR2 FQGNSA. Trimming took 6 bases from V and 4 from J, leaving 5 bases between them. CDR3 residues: CASSEADTQYF. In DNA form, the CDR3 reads TGTGCCAGCAGTGAAGCAGATACGCAGTATTTT.

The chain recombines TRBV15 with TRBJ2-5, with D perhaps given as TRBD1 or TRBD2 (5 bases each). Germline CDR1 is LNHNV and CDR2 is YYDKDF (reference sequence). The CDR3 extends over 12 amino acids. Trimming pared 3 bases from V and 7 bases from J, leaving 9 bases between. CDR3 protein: CATSSGAGTQYF. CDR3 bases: TGTGCCACCAGCAGTGGGGCGGGGACCCAGTACTTC.

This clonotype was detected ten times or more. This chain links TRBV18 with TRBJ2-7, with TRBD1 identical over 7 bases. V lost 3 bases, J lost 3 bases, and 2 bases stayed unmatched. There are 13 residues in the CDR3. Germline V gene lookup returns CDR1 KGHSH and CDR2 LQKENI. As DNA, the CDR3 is TGTGCCAGCTCACCTGGGACAGACTACGAGCAGTACTTC. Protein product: CASSPGTDYEQYF.

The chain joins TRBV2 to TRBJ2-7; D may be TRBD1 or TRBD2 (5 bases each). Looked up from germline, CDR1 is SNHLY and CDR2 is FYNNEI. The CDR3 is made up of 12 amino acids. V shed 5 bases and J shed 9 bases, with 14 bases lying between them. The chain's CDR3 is CASSWGRERQYF. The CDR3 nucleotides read TGTGCCAGCAGTTGGGGCAGGGAGCGGCAGTACTTC.

The CDR3 spells CATGQGKLYNEQFF. For the CDR3, the DNA is TGTGCCACGGGACAGGGAAAGTTGTACAATGAGCAGTTCTTC. The V call is TRBV2, the J call TRBJ2-1, with 9 bases lining up with TRBD1. V lost 10 bases and J lost 4; bases outside the gene matches: 8. Germline CDR1 is SNHLY and CDR2 is FYNNEI. The CDR3 loop spans 14 amino acids.

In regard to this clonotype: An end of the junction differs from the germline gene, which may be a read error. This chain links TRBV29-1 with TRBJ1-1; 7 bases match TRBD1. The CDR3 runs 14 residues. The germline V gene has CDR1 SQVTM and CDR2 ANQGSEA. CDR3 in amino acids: CSIRTGLINTEASF. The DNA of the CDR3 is TGCAGCATCCGGACAGGACTCATTAACACTGAAGCTTCCTTT. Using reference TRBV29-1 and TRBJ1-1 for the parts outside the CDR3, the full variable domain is SAVISQKPSRDICQRGTSLTIQCQVDSQVTMMFWYRQQPGQSLTLIATANQGSEATYESGFVIDKFPISRPNLTFSTLTVSNMSPEDSSIYLCSIRTGLINTEASFGQGTRLTVV.

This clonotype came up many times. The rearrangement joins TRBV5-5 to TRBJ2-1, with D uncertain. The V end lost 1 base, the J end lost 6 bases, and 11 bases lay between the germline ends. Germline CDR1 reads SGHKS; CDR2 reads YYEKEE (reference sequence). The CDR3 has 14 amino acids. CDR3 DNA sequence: TGTGCCAGCAGCTTGTGGGTTTCAGGCAATGAGCAGTTCTTC. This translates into CASSLWVSGNEQFF. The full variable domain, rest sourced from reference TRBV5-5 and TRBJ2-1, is DAGVTQSPTHLIKTRGQQVTLRCSPISGHKSVSWYQQVLGQGPQFIFQYYEKEERGRGNFPDRFSARQFPNYSSELNVNALLLGDSALYLCASSLWVSGNEQFFGPGTRLTVL.

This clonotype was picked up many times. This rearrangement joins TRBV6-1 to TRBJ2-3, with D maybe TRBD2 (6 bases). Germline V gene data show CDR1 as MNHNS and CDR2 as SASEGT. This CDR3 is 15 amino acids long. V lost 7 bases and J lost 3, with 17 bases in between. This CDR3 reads CASTLGGRGTDTQYF. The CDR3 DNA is TGTGCCAGCACCTTGGGGGGACGGGGTACAGATACGCAGTATTTT.

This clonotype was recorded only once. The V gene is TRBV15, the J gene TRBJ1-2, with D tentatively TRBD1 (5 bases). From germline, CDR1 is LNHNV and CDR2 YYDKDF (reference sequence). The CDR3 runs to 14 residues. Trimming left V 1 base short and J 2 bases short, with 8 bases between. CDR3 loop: CATSRGQLNYGYTF. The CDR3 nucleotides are TGTGCCACCAGCAGAGGACAGTTAAACTATGGCTACACCTTC.

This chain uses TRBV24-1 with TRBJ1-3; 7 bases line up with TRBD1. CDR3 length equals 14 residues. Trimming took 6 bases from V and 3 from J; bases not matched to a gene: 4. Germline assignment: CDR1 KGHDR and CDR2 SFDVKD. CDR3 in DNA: TGTGCCACCAGTTATAGGGGGCATGGAAACACCATATATTTT. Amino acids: CATSYRGHGNTIYF.

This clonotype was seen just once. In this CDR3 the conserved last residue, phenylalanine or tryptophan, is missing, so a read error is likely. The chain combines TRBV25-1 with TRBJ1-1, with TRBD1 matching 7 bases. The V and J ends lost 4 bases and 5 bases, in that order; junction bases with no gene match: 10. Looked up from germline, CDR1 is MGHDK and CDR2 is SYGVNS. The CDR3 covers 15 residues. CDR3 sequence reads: CASSVSTGYGTEAFL. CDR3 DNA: TGTGCCAGCAGTGTTTCGACAGGGTATGGAACTGAAGCTTTCCTT.

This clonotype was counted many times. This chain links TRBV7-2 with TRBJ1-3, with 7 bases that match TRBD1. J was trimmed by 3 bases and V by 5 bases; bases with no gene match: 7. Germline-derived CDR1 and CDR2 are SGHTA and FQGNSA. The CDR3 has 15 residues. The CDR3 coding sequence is TGTGCCAGCAGCGGGTCAGGGGGAGGTGGAAACACCATATATTTT. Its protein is CASSGSGGGGNTIYF.

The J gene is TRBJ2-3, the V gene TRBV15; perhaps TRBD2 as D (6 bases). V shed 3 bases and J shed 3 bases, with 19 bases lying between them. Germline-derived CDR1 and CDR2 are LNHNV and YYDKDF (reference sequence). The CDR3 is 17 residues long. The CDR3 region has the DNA TGTGCCACCAGCAGGGAGATCTTGGCGGGGAAGACAGATACGCAGTATTTT. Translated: CATSREILAGKTDTQYF.

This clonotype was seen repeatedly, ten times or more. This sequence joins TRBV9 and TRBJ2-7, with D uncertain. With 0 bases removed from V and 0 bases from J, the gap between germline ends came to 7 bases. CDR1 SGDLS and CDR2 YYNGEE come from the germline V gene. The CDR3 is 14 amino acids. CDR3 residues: CASSVDGDSYEQYF. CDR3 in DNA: TGTGCCAGCAGCGTAGATGGGGACTCCTACGAGCAGTACTTC. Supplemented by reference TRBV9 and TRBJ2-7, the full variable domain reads DSGVTQTPKHLITATGQRVTLRCSPRSGDLSVYWYQQSLDQGLQFLIQYYNGEERAKGNILERFSAQQFPDLHSELNLSSLELGDSALYFCASSVDGDSYEQYFGPGTRLTVT.

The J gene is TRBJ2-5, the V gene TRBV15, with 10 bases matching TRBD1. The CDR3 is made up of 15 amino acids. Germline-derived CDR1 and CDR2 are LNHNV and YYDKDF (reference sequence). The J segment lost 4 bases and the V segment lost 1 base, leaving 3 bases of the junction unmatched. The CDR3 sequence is CATSRVGTGVETQYF. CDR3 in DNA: TGTGCCACCAGCAGAGTTGGGACAGGGGTAGAGACCCAGTACTTC.

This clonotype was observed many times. CDR3 coding DNA: TGTGCCAGCAGCACGGGACGGTACACTGAAGCTTTCTTT. Translating gives CASSTGRYTEAFF. V usage is TRBV6-6 and J usage is TRBJ1-1, with D possibly being TRBD1 (5 bases). V lost 6 bases, J lost 3 bases, and 11 bases lay in between. Germline V CDR1 and CDR2: MNHNY, SVGAGI (reference sequence). This CDR3 is 13 amino acids long.

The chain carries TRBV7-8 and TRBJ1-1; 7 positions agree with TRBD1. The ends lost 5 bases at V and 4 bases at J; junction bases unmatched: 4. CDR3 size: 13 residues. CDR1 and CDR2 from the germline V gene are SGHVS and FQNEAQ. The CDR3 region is CASSRTGVTEAFF. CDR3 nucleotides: TGTGCCAGCAGCCGTACAGGGGTCACTGAAGCTTTCTTT.

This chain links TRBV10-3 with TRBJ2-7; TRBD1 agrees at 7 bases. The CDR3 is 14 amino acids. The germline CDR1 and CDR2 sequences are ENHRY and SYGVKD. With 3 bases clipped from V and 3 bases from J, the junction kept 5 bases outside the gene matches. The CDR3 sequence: CAISDLDRSYEQYF. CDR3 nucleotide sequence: TGTGCCATCAGTGACCTGGACAGGAGCTACGAGCAGTACTTC.

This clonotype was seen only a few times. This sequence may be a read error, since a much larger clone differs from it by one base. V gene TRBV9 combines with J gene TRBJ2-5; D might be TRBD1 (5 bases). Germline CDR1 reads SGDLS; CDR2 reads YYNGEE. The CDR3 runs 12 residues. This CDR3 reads CASSAGKEAQYF. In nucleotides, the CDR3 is TGTGCCAGCAGCGCAGGGAAAGAGGCCCAGTACTTC.

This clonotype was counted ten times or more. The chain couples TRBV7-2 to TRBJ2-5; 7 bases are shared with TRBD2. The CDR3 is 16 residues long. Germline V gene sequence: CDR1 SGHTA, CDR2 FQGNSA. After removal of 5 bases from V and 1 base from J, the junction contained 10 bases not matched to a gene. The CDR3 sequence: CASSTDNSGGQETQYF. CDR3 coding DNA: TGTGCCAGCAGCACCGACAACTCGGGGGGCCAAGAGACCCAGTACTTC.

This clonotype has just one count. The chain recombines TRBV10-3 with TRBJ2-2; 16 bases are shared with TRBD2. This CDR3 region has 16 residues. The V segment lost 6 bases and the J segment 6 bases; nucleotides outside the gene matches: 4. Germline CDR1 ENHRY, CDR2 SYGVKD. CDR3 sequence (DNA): TGTGCCATCAGAGCCGGGACTAGCGGGAGGGCCGGGGAGCTGTTTTTT. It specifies CAIRAGTSGRAGELFF.

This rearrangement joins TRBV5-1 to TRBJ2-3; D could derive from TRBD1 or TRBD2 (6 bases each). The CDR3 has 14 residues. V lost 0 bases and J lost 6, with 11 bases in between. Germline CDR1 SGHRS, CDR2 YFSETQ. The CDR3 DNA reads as TGCGCCAGCAGCTTGGGGGGGGCGCGGGATACGCAGTATTTT. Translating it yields CASSLGGARDTQYF.

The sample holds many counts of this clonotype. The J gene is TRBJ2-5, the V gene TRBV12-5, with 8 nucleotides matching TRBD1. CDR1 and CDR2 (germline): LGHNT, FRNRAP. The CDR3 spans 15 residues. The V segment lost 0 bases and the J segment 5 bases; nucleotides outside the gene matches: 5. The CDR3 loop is CASGLVSTGVETQYF. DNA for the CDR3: TGTGCTAGTGGTTTGGTGTCGACAGGGGTTGAGACCCAGTACTTC. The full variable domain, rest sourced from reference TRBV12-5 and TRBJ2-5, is DARVTQTPRHKVTEMGQEVTMRCQPILGHNTVFWYRQTMMQGLELLAYFRNRAPLDDSGMPKDRFSAEMPDATLATLKIQPSEPRDSAVYFCASGLVSTGVETQYFGPGTRLLVL.